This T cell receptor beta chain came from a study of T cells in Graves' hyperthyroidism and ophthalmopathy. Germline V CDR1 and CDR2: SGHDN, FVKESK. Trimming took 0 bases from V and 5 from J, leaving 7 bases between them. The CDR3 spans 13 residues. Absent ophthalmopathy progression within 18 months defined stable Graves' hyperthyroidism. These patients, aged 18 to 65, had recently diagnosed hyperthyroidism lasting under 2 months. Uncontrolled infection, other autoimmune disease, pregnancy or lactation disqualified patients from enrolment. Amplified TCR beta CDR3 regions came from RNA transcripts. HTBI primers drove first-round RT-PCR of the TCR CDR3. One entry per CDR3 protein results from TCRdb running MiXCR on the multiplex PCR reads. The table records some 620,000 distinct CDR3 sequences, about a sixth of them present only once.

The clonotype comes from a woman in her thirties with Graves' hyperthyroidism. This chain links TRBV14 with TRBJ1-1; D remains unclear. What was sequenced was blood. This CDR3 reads CASSQDGWTEAFF. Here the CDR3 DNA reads TGTGCCAGCAGCCAAGATGGGTGGACTGAAGCTTTCTTT.